These 24 T cell receptor beta chains were all obtained from the same sample, sequenced in a study of T cells expressing NK-cell markers. TCRdb reanalyzed the 5' RACE reads and collapses them to one entry per CDR3 protein, without DNA. Its table lists about 460,000 distinct CDR3 sequences. Sequencing was done on a sample of blood T cells: a sorted CD56 or NKG2C T cell subset, CD4+ or CD8+ T cells, or bulk PBMC T cells (not recorded which). The receptors originated from a woman between 50 and 59 years old in good health.

V and J are TRBV30 and TRBJ1-4. Germline CDR1 GTSNPN, CDR2 SVGIG (reference sequence). The CDR3 is 15 residues long. CDR3 residues: CAWSPGRGGTEKLFF.

This chain joins TRBV20-1 and TRBJ1-4. Germline loops: CDR1 DFQATT, CDR2 SNEGSKA (reference sequence). CDR3 length: 16 amino acids. The CDR3 loop is CSARPSYPKRGEKLFF.

The V call is TRBV20-1, the J call TRBJ2-1; no DNA is available, so the TRBD2 call from TCRdb remains unchecked. This CDR3 is 13 amino acids long. CDR1 and CDR2 from the germline V gene are DFQATT and SNEGSKA (reference sequence). CDR3 protein: CSARFFGSNEQFF.

The rearrangement uses TRBV5-1 and TRBJ2-2; TCRdb names TRBD1, which stays unverified in the absence of DNA. The CDR3 has 15 amino acids. Germline CDR1 is SGHRS and CDR2 is YFSETQ. The CDR3 sequence: CASSPTAGDTGELFF.

This rearrangement joins TRBV4-2 to TRBJ2-1; TCRdb proposes TRBD2, but this gene call is untestable without DNA. Looked up from germline, CDR1 is LGHNA and CDR2 is YNFKEQ. This CDR3 is 21 amino acids long. The CDR3 sequence: CASSQDPGGLTGRAAYNEQFF.

The chain couples TRBV25-1 to TRBJ2-5; TCRdb's D call of TRBD1 is untestable without DNA. The length of the CDR3 is 16 residues. Per germline, CDR1 MGHDK and CDR2 SYGVNS. CDR3 sequence reads: CASRTGVGVMQETQYF.

The rearrangement uses TRBV5-6 and TRBJ2-1; there is no DNA to check the TCRdb D call of TRBD2. This CDR3 comprises 15 residues. In germline, CDR1 is SGHDT, CDR2 YYEEEE. The CDR3 region is CASSIMSGSYNEQFF.

This chain joins TRBV9 and TRBJ2-1; TCRdb lists TRBD2, though no DNA is available to test this call. This CDR3 comprises 15 residues. Per the germline V gene, CDR1 is SGDLS and CDR2 is YYNGEE. The CDR3 sequence is CASSTRLATNNEQFF. The entire variable domain, with the rest obtained from reference TRBV9 and TRBJ2-1, is as follows: DSGVTQTPKHLITATGQRVTLRCSPRSGDLSVYWYQQSLDQGLQFLIQYYNGEERAKGNILERFSAQQFPDLHSELNLSSLELGDSALYFCASSTRLATNNEQFFGPGTRLTVL.

V and J are TRBV24-1 and TRBJ2-1. CDR1 is KGHDR, CDR2 SFDVKD, per germline. This CDR3 has 16 amino acids. The chain's CDR3 is CATSDFGEGSYNEQFF.

The CDR3 loop reads CASRLTGGDYEQYF. This chain uses TRBV10-2 with TRBJ2-7; TCRdb's D gene call, TRBD1, goes unchecked for lack of DNA. The CDR3 sequence is 14 residues long. CDR1 and CDR2 (germline): WSHSY, SAAADI.

This chain links TRBV7-2 with TRBJ1-3. CDR3 length: 16 residues. CDR1 SGHTA and CDR2 FQGNSA come from the germline V gene. The CDR3 loop is CASSLAPRVSGNTIYF.

The chain links TRBV30 to TRBJ2-4. The CDR3 length is 13 residues. Germline CDR1 is GTSNPN and CDR2 is SVGIG (reference sequence). The CDR3 loop reads CAWSVRGGDIQYF.

The chain uses TRBV29-1 and TRBJ2-5; TCRdb reports TRBD1, a call that lacks DNA to check it against. The length of the CDR3 is 12 residues. The germline CDR1 and CDR2 sequences are SQVTM and ANQGSEA. This CDR3 reads CSVEQQGETQYF.

V and J are TRBV4-2 and TRBJ2-2; TCRdb outputs TRBD1, but without DNA this stays unchecked. This CDR3 has 15 residues. The germline V gene encodes CDR1 LGHNA and CDR2 YNFKEQ. The chain's CDR3 is CASSQVGTDTGELFF.

The J gene is TRBJ2-3, the V gene TRBV20-1; no DNA is available, so the TRBD2 call from TCRdb remains unchecked. CDR3 length: 16 residues. Germline CDR1 is DFQATT and CDR2 is SNEGSKA (reference sequence). The CDR3 reads CSASLLAGGRTDTQYF.

The chain links TRBV6-5 to TRBJ2-1; the TRBD2 assignment by TCRdb is unverifiable without DNA. CDR3 size: 17 residues. The germline V gene has CDR1 MNHEY and CDR2 SVGAGI. Here the CDR3 reads CASSYSSGGSRYNEQFF.

The chain carries TRBV11-2 and TRBJ2-5. The germline V gene has CDR1 SGHAT and CDR2 FQNNGV. The CDR3 is 14 residues long. Here the CDR3 reads CASGADNLQETQYF.

The J gene is TRBJ2-3, the V gene TRBV28. Looked up from germline, CDR1 is MDHEN and CDR2 is SYDVKM. This CDR3 region has 11 residues. CDR3 sequence reads: CASGHPDTQYF.

This rearrangement joins TRBV4-1 to TRBJ2-1; TCRdb indicates TRBD1, and absent DNA this call remains unverified. The CDR3 contains 12 residues. CDR1 and CDR2 (germline): MGHRA, YSYEKL. CDR3 sequence: CASSQEGTPQFF.

This chain's CDR3 is CASSSRDRIREKLFF. The chain has TRBV12-3 or TRBV12-4 and TRBJ1-4; absent DNA, TCRdb's TRBD1 call cannot be checked. The CDR3 has 15 residues.

The V call is TRBV5-1, the J call TRBJ2-1; the D call of TRBD1 rests on TCRdb alone, since no DNA is present to check it. This CDR3 comprises 16 residues. Germline CDR1 is SGHRS and CDR2 is YFSETQ. CDR3 in amino acids: CASSSSGGRGYNEQFF.

This chain connects TRBV25-1 to TRBJ1-4; no DNA is available, so the TRBD1 call from TCRdb remains unchecked. The germline gives CDR1 MGHDK, CDR2 SYGVNS. CDR3 size: 14 residues. CDR3 sequence reads: CASSNTGLARKLFF.

The rearrangement uses TRBV28 and TRBJ2-6. In germline, CDR1 is MDHEN, CDR2 SYDVKM. This CDR3 contains 13 residues. CDR3 in amino acids: CASHSTKANVLTF. Looking up the rest from reference TRBV28 and TRBJ2-6 gives the full variable domain: DVKVTQSSRYLVKRTGEKVFLECVQDMDHENMFWYRQDPGLGLRLIYFSYDVKMKEKGDIPEGYSVSREKKERFSLILESASTNQTSMYLCASHSTKANVLTFGAGSRLTVL.

The rearrangement links TRBV7-9 to TRBJ2-4; the D gene TCRdb calls, TRBD2, cannot be checked with no DNA. The CDR3 has 14 residues. Germline V gene data show CDR1 as SEHNR and CDR2 as FQNEAQ (reference sequence). CDR3 in amino acids: CASSLYTGVNIQYF.